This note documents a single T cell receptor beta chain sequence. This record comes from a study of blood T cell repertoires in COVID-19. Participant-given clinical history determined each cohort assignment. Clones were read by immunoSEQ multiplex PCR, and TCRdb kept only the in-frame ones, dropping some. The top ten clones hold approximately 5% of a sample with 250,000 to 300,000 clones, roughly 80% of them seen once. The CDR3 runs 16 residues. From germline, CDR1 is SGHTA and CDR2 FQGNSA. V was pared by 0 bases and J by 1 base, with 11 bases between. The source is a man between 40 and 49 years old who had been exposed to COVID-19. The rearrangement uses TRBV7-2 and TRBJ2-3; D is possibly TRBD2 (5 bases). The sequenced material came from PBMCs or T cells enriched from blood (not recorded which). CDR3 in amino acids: CASSLAPSGGTDTQYF. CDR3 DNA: TGTGCCAGCAGCTTAGCCCCCAGCGGAGGCACAGATACGCAGTATTTT.